Below, 12 T cell receptor beta chains from the same sample are listed, as sequenced in a study of blood T cell repertoires in COVID-19. TCRdb's table, derived via immunoSEQ multiplex PCR, lists solely in-frame clones and lacks some. This table has about 270,000 clones, around 89% appearing once. What was sequenced was PBMCs or T cells enriched from blood (not recorded which). The receptors here all came from a woman in her 30s with acute COVID-19.

V usage is TRBV2 and J usage is TRBJ2-1; D is ambiguous. The CDR3 totals 14 residues. Trimming removed 5 bases at V and 8 bases at J, with 16 bases between. The germline V gene encodes CDR1 SNHLY and CDR2 FYNNEI. CDR3 loop: CASSLLIRTDEQFF. The CDR3 bases are TGTGCCAGCAGTCTACTAATTCGCACGGATGAGCAGTTCTTC.

V gene TRBV5-1 combines with J gene TRBJ1-3; D is unresolved. The V end lost 1 base, the J end lost 0 bases, and 8 bases lay between the germline ends. This CDR3 comprises 15 residues. Germline V gene data show CDR1 as SGHRS and CDR2 as YFSETQ. DNA for the CDR3: TGCGCCAGCAGCTTGACCCCAGGCTCTGGAAACACCATATATTTT. It is translated as CASSLTPGSGNTIYF.

This clone was seen only once. This chain links TRBV4-1 with TRBJ2-7; 10 nucleotides line up with TRBD2. Germline values: CDR1 MGHRA, CDR2 YSYEKL. This CDR3 is 14 amino acids long. J lost 6 bases, V lost 3 bases, and 5 bases had no gene match. CDR3 in DNA: TGCGCCAGCAGCCAGCCCGGGACTAGCGTCGAGCAGTACTTC. Its protein is CASSQPGTSVEQYF.

The V gene is TRBV2, the J gene TRBJ1-1; D might be TRBD1 (5 bases). The CDR3 spans 14 residues. With 7 bases removed from V and 1 base from J, the gap between germline ends came to 13 bases. Germline-derived CDR1 and CDR2 are SNHLY and FYNNEI. This CDR3 reads CASIGPQANTEAFF. The CDR3 region has the DNA TGTGCCAGCATCGGACCACAGGCGAACACTGAAGCTTTCTTT.

This clone came up once. The chain links TRBV6-5 to TRBJ1-1; D remains unclear. This CDR3 is built from 13 residues. Germline loops: CDR1 MNHEY, CDR2 SVGAGI. Between the trimmed V and J ends, which lost 2 bases and 1 base, there was a span of 5 bases. As DNA, the CDR3 is TGTGCCAGCAGTTACGAGGGGAACACTGAAGCTTTCTTT. Protein product: CASSYEGNTEAFF.

V gene TRBV27 combines with J gene TRBJ1-1; weak D call: TRBD1 (5 bases). The CDR3 totals 14 residues. Germline V gene sequence: CDR1 MNHEY, CDR2 SMNVEV (reference sequence). The V and J ends lost 6 bases and 4 bases respectively, with 15 bases between them. This CDR3 reads CASSPGGGITEAFF. CDR3 sequence (DNA): TGTGCCAGCAGCCCGGGGGGAGGGATCACTGAAGCTTTCTTT.

In nucleotides, the CDR3 is TGTGCCAGCAGCTTGGACCCTACGGGTGCCTACTACGAGCAGTACTTC. Protein sequence: CASSLDPTGAYYEQYF. This chain connects TRBV5-4 to TRBJ2-7; the D is unclear. Germline V CDR1 and CDR2: SGHNT, YYREEE (reference sequence). Trimming removed 0 bases from V and 3 bases from J, with 16 bases in between. The CDR3 extends over 16 amino acids.

With respect to this clone: This may be a read error, as it is one base from a much larger clone. This rearrangement joins TRBV6-1 to TRBJ2-5; TRBD2 matches at 12 bases. The CDR3 length is 15 residues. The germline V gene has CDR1 MNHNS and CDR2 SASEGT. Trimming removed 2 bases from V and 4 bases from J; junction bases left unmatched: 2. DNA for the CDR3: TGTGCCAGCAGTGAACTAGCGGGAGGGCCAGAGACCCAGTACTTC. It yields the protein CASSELAGGPETQYF.

V and J are TRBV5-1 and TRBJ1-5; possible D gene TRBD1, 6 bases. The germline V gene has CDR1 SGHRS and CDR2 YFSETQ. This CDR3 region has 17 residues. Trimming cost V 4 bases and J 2 bases, with 19 bases left between them. The CDR3 sequence is CASSPGQSSMGNQPQHF. Here the CDR3 DNA reads TGCGCCAGCAGCCCGGGACAATCAAGCATGGGCAATCAGCCCCAGCATTTT.

The chain uses TRBV29-1 and TRBJ2-7; TRBD2 is a possible D gene (6 bases). This CDR3 spans 14 amino acids. The V and J ends lost 7 bases and 0 bases respectively, with 16 bases between them. Germline V gene data show CDR1 as SQVTM and CDR2 as ANQGSEA. CDR3 sequence reads: CSAGLGGSSYEQYF. Here the CDR3 DNA reads TGCAGCGCCGGTCTTGGGGGGTCCTCCTACGAGCAGTACTTC.

V usage is TRBV19 and J usage is TRBJ1-1; 7 bases line up with TRBD1. Germline values: CDR1 LNHDA, CDR2 SQIVND (reference sequence). J was trimmed by 6 bases and V by 5 bases; bases with no gene match: 12. The CDR3 runs 15 residues. The CDR3: CASSRGGSPESEAFF. In DNA, the CDR3 is TGTGCCAGTAGTCGAGGGGGCAGCCCCGAATCTGAAGCTTTCTTT.

J is TRBJ2-7 and V is TRBV28; D possibly corresponds to TRBD1 (5 bases). The V end was cut by 6 bases, the J end by 4 bases, with 7 bases between. Per germline, CDR1 MDHEN and CDR2 SYDVKM. The CDR3 consists of 11 residues. The CDR3 reads CASRDIYEQYF. CDR3 nucleotide sequence: TGTGCCAGCAGGGACATTTACGAGCAGTACTTC.